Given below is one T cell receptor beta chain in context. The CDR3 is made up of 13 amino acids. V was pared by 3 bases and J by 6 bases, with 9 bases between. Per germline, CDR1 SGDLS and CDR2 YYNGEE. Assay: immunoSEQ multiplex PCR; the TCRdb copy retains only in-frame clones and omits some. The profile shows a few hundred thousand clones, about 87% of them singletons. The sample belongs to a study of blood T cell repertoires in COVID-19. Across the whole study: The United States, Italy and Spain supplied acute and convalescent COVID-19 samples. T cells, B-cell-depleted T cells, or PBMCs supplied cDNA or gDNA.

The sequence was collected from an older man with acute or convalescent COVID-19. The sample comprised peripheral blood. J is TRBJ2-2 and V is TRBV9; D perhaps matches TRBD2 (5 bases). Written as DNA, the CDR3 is TGTGCCAGCAGCGCCCCCGGGGCCGGGGAGCTGTTTTTT. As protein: CASSAPGAGELFF.